Many counts were recorded for the clone carrying this T cell receptor beta chain. Its antigen is undetermined. This sample was taken from a study of T cells in Graves' hyperthyroidism and ophthalmopathy. The study's findings and limits: Most clonotypes expanded in thyroid above 0.001 were likewise present in blood. The model identified upcoming ophthalmopathy a median about 7.1 months ahead of onset.

TCR beta CDR3 regions were amplified from RNA. RT-PCR in the first round (using the HTBI primer set) targeted the TCR CDR3. In TCRdb, the multiplex PCR reads were re-called with MiXCR into one record per CDR3 protein. The sample contains about 420,000 distinct CDR3 sequences, roughly 14% of which appear only once. There are 19 residues in the CDR3. Trimming left V 3 bases short and J 2 bases short, with 23 bases between. Those patients with uncontrolled infection, other autoimmune disease, pregnancy or lactation were excluded. Over 9 ml of fresh peripheral blood supplied the PBMCs. This clonotype was sampled from a woman younger than 30 with Graves' hyperthyroidism. What was sequenced was blood. The gene calls are TRBV12-3 or TRBV12-4 and TRBJ1-5, with D possibly being TRBD1 (6 bases). The CDR3 bases are TGTGCCAGCAGTTTGGGGGCATTAGGCCCAGGCGGAGGCAATCAGCCCCAGCATTTT. Protein: CASSLGALGPGGGNQPQHF.